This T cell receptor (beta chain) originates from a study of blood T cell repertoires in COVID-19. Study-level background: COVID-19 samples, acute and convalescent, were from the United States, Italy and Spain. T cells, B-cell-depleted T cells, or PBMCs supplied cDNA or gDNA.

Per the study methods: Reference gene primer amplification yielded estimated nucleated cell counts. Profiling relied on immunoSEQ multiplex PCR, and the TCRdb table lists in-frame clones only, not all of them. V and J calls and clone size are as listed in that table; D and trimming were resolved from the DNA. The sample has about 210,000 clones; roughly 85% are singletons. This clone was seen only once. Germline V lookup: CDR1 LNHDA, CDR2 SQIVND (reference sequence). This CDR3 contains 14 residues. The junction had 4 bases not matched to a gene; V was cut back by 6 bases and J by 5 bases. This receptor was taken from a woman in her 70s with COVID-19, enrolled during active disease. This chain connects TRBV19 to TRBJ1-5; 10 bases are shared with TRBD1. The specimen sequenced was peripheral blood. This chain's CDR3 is CASRWTGGDQPQHF. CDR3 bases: TGTGCCAGTAGATGGACAGGGGGGGATCAGCCCCAGCATTTT. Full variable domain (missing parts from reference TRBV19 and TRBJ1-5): DGGITQSPKYLFRKEGQNVTLSCEQNLNHDAMYWYRQDPGQGLRLIYYSQIVNDFQKGDIAEGYSVSREKKESFPLTVTSAQKNPTAFYLCASRWTGGDQPQHFGDGTRLSIL.